Detailed here is one T cell receptor (beta chain). No antigen is known for it. Each and every patient relapsed after autologous stem cell transplantation, and patients got differing brentuximab vedotin exposure. The data were taken from a study of PD-1 blockade in classical Hodgkin lymphoma. Study outcomes and limitations: Possible causes of repertoire differences, disease activity or prior therapy, remain undefined. It was reported that newly diagnosed patients had less baseline TCR diversity than healthy donors.

The CDR3 spans 13 residues. Germline V gives CDR1 SGHRS, CDR2 YFSETQ. Between the trimmed V and J ends, which lost 3 bases and 1 base, there was a span of 5 bases. The data were produced by immunoSEQ multiplex PCR, yet TCRdb's version contains in-frame clones alone and is incomplete. The sample holds over 25,000 clones, approximately 74% seen once. The clonotype was recovered from a human donor with classical Hodgkin lymphoma. The chain recombines TRBV5-1 with TRBJ1-5, with TRBD1 as a possible D gene (5 bases). Source: peripheral blood mononuclear cells (PBMCs), taken before the second cycle of nivolumab. The CDR3 loop reads CASSSGSNQPQHF. CDR3 DNA sequence: TGCGCCAGCAGCTCAGGGAGCAATCAGCCCCAGCATTTT.